This T cell receptor beta chain was sequenced during a study of blood T cell repertoires in COVID-19. Study-wide background: Samples came from the United States, Italy and Spain, spanning acute and convalescent COVID-19.

Clones were read by immunoSEQ multiplex PCR, and TCRdb kept only the in-frame ones, dropping some. The sample has 450,000 to 500,000 clones, roughly nine tenths seen once. Per the germline V gene, CDR1 is SGHTS and CDR2 is YDEGEE. V gave up 0 bases and J gave up 12 bases, with 10 bases separating them. This CDR3 is 11 amino acids long. Recruits, aged about 18 to 89 years, lived in 25 or so US areas. Clinical history as reported by participants underpinned cohort assignment. Recovered participants had two consecutive negative NP/OP PCR tests, healthcare professional clearance, or symptom resolution. The genes are TRBV5-8 and TRBJ2-7; weak D call: TRBD1 (6 bases). Sequencing was done on a sample of PBMCs or T cells enriched from blood (not recorded which). This clonotype originated in a woman aged 55-75 years who had recovered from COVID-19. The CDR3 here is CASSLETGRYF. CDR3 in DNA: TGTGCCAGCAGCTTGGAAACAGGGCGGTACTTC.